These 27 T cell receptor beta chains originate from one sample sequenced in a study of blood T cell repertoires in COVID-19 (dated by TCRdb to about 2020). Library preparation employed the immunoSEQ multiplex PCR assay. TCRdb stores this immuneACCESS table with in-frame sequences only. Part of the clones is absent; in the studies checked, under half of the shortfall reflects unresolved V genes, and no reason is known for the rest. For this sample the table gives roughly 200,000 clones, of which around 79% were detected only once. The ten biggest clones cover approximately 5.9% of the sample. Sequencing input: peripheral blood. These receptors all come from a middle-aged woman with COVID-19, enrolled during active disease.

This sequence joins TRBV24-1 and TRBJ2-2, with 12 nucleotides matching TRBD2. Germline V gene lookup returns CDR1 KGHDR and CDR2 SFDVKD. With V trimmed by 5 bases and J by 8 bases, 11 bases remained unmatched. The CDR3 has 17 residues. The CDR3: CATSGTSGVNMAGELFF. CDR3 DNA: TGTGCCACCAGTGGGACTAGCGGGGTGAACATGGCTGGGGAGCTGTTTTTT.

This chain uses TRBV2 with TRBJ1-2, with TRBD1 matching over 8 bases. CDR1 SNHLY and CDR2 FYNNEI come from the germline V gene. V was pared by 4 bases and J by 8 bases, with 12 bases of the junction left unmatched. The CDR3 has 15 residues. CDR3 coding DNA: TGTGCCAGCAGTGGGGGGACGACAGGGGCTATGGGCTACACCTTC. Amino acids: CASSGGTTGAMGYTF.

The V call is TRBV3-1 (or the pseudogene TRBV3-2), the J call TRBJ2-2; 9 nucleotides match TRBD2. V lost 1 base to trimming and J lost 5 bases; unmatched junction nucleotides: 2. This CDR3 region has 15 residues. Looked up from germline, CDR1 is LGHDT and CDR2 is YNNKEL (reference sequence). The CDR3 loop reads CASSQGLAATGELFF. DNA of the CDR3: TGTGCCAGCAGCCAAGGACTAGCGGCAACCGGGGAGCTGTTTTTT.

The chain employs TRBV18 and TRBJ1-1; D is possibly TRBD1 (5 bases). The CDR3 sequence is 14 residues long. V lost 3 bases and J lost 0, with 8 bases in between. CDR1 and CDR2 from the germline V gene are KGHSH and LQKENI. CDR3 DNA sequence: TGTGCCAGCTCACCGGGACTCATGAACACTGAAGCTTTCTTT. This codes for CASSPGLMNTEAFF.

This clone was picked up many times. The J gene is TRBJ1-6, the V gene TRBV25-1; 9 bases are a match to TRBD1. Germline V gene sequence: CDR1 MGHDK, CDR2 SYGVNS. This CDR3 comprises 13 residues. Germline trimming cut 7 bases from V and 9 bases from J; bases unmatched to any gene: 4. This chain's CDR3 is CASNGQGTSPLHF. The CDR3 DNA follows: TGTGCCAGCAACGGACAGGGGACTTCACCCCTCCACTTT.

The genes are TRBV30 and TRBJ1-2, with D unclear. CDR1 is GTSNPN, CDR2 SVGIG, per germline (reference sequence). Trimming left V 2 bases short and J 6 bases short, with 22 bases between. This CDR3 contains 16 residues. CDR3 loop: CAWSRKQVGEKDGYTF. The CDR3 region has the DNA TGTGCCTGGAGTCGAAAACAAGTGGGAGAAAAAGATGGCTACACCTTC.

The chain couples TRBV7-9 to TRBJ2-7; D gene unclear. The germline V gene encodes CDR1 SEHNR and CDR2 FQNEAQ (reference sequence). The germline V and J ends were trimmed by 5 bases and 4 bases, with 6 bases remaining between them. The CDR3 contains 11 residues. The CDR3 bases are TGTGCCAGCAGCCCCCTTTACGAGCAGTACTTC. Translation gives CASSPLYEQYF.

This clone was picked up many times. The CDR3, as DNA: TGTGCCAGCAGCCCAGAGACAGGGGGTGGCACTGAAGCTTTCTTT. Translation gives CASSPETGGGTEAFF. The rearrangement uses TRBV7-6 and TRBJ1-1; 9 bases match TRBD1. The CDR3 spans 15 residues. Unmatched junction bases numbered 8, after V lost 5 bases and J lost 4 bases. Germline-derived CDR1 and CDR2 are SGHVS and FNYEAQ.

This clone was detected only once. V is TRBV27 and J is TRBJ1-4, with D maybe TRBD1 (5 bases). The CDR3 is 16 amino acids. V was shortened by 5 bases and J by 2 bases, with 15 bases between the two germline ends. Germline assignment: CDR1 MNHEY and CDR2 SMNVEV (reference sequence). This CDR3 reads CASSPRGTATNEKLFF. The DNA for the CDR3 is TGTGCCAGCAGTCCTCGCGGGACCGCGACTAATGAAAAACTGTTTTTT.

The J gene is TRBJ1-5, the V gene TRBV19, with D unresolved. The CDR3 is 13 amino acids. CDR1 and CDR2 (germline): LNHDA, SQIVND (reference sequence). Trimming took off 5 bases at V and 5 bases at J, with 10 bases between the two ends. The CDR3 sequence: CASSPQRDQPQHF. In nucleotides, the CDR3 is TGTGCCAGTAGTCCCCAGCGAGATCAGCCCCAGCATTTT.

This sequence joins TRBV25-1 and TRBJ1-2; D may be TRBD1 (5 bases). The CDR3 covers 16 residues. The germline V gene encodes CDR1 MGHDK and CDR2 SYGVNS. The V end was cut by 1 base, the J end by 4 bases, with 16 bases between. The CDR3 nucleotides read TGTGCCAGCAGTGAATTCGATACGGGGGGAAGCTATGGCTACACCTTC. Amino acid sequence: CASSEFDTGGSYGYTF.

The chain links TRBV18 to TRBJ1-1, with D hard to call. The CDR3 totals 15 residues. The germline gives CDR1 KGHSH, CDR2 LQKENI. V was shortened by 1 base and J by 4 bases, with 13 bases between the two germline ends. In DNA form, the CDR3 reads TGTGCCAGCTCACCACACGTGGAAGGAGGCACTGAAGCTTTCTTT. It encodes CASSPHVEGGTEAFF.

V usage is TRBV5-4 and J usage is TRBJ1-1; the D gene is possibly TRBD1 (6 bases). V was pared by 4 bases and J by 2 bases, with 15 bases between. Germline V lookup: CDR1 SGHNT, CDR2 YYREEE (reference sequence). The CDR3 is made up of 15 amino acids. The CDR3 DNA reads TGTGCCAGCAGCCGAGGAGGCAGGGGAAACACTGAAGCTTTCTTT. Protein sequence: CASSRGGRGNTEAFF.

J is TRBJ2-7 and V is TRBV6-5, with 10 positions matching TRBD2. After removal of 2 bases from V and 2 bases from J, the junction contained 6 bases not matched to a gene. Germline loops: CDR1 MNHEY, CDR2 SVGAGI. CDR3 size: 16 residues. Here the CDR3 reads CASSYEPTSGPYEQYF. The CDR3 DNA reads TGTGCCAGCAGTTACGAACCGACTAGCGGGCCCTACGAGCAGTACTTC.

Of note for this clone: The junction differs from germline at one of its ends, possibly a read error. This chain joins TRBV6-5 and TRBJ2-7, with a weak D call TRBD2 (5 bases). The germline gives CDR1 MNHEY, CDR2 SVGAGI. This CDR3 has 12 residues. This chain's CDR3 is CASSYPLVAIGF. The CDR3 bases are TGTGCCAGCAGTTACCCACTAGTGGCAATTGGCTTC.

This chain links TRBV27 with TRBJ2-2, with unresolved D. Trimming took 2 bases from V and 5 from J, leaving 12 bases between them. Germline lookup yields CDR1 MNHEY and CDR2 SMNVEV (reference sequence). The CDR3 is 15 residues long. The CDR3 nucleotides are TGTGCCAGCAGTTTACGGATAAGGAGAACCGGGGAGCTGTTTTTT. It is translated as CASSLRIRRTGELFF.

This rearrangement joins TRBV11-3 to TRBJ1-1; no clear D gene. Germline V lookup: CDR1 SGHNT, CDR2 YENEEA. The CDR3 totals 13 residues. V was pared by 5 bases and J by 5 bases, with 12 bases between. The CDR3 loop reads CASSRGRATEAFF. CDR3 nucleotides: TGTGCCAGCAGCCGAGGGCGGGCGACTGAAGCTTTCTTT.

This clone was found once. The CDR3 coding sequence is TGTGCCAGCAGCCCGAGGGGGGGCAGTGCAGATACGCAGTATTTT. Its translation: CASSPRGGSADTQYF. The V gene is TRBV5-4, the J gene TRBJ2-3; D is possibly TRBD2 (7 bases). Germline V gene data show CDR1 as SGHNT and CDR2 as YYREEE (reference sequence). The V gene lost 4 bases and the J gene lost 4 bases, with 16 bases spanning the gap. This CDR3 spans 15 amino acids.

The J gene is TRBJ2-7, the V gene TRBV2, with 8 bases that match TRBD2. V shed 3 bases and J 6 bases; nucleotides not matched to a gene: 10. Germline lookup yields CDR1 SNHLY and CDR2 FYNNEI. The CDR3 has 15 residues. CDR3 loop: CASSDRSGGLSEQYF. CDR3 in DNA: TGTGCCAGCAGTGACAGAAGCGGGGGCCTATCCGAGCAGTACTTC.

On this clone: One end of the junction is discordant with germline, which a read error may explain. V gene TRBV19 combines with J gene TRBJ1-5; D is uncertain. Per germline, CDR1 LNHDA and CDR2 SQIVND (reference sequence). The CDR3 runs to 13 residues. CDR3 sequence: CASSIPHNEPQHF. In nucleotides, the CDR3 is TGTGCCAGTAGTATCCCCCACAATGAGCCCCAGCATTTT.

The rearrangement uses TRBV5-1 and TRBJ1-5; TRBD1 matches 7 bases. CDR3 length: 13 residues. Per the germline V gene, CDR1 is SGHRS and CDR2 is YFSETQ. Unmatched junction bases numbered 2, after V lost 5 bases and J lost 3 bases. Written as DNA, the CDR3 is TGCGCCAGCAGACAGGGGAACAATCAGCCCCAGCATTTT. Amino acid sequence: CASRQGNNQPQHF.

The CDR3 spells CASSHTGRGLNEQFF. CDR3 nucleotide sequence: TGTGCCAGCAGCCATACTGGCAGGGGATTAAATGAGCAGTTCTTC. The chain couples TRBV14 to TRBJ2-1; TRBD1 is a possible D gene (6 bases). This CDR3 has 15 amino acids. Germline values: CDR1 SGHDN, CDR2 FVKESK. V lost 3 bases and J lost 7, with 16 bases in between.

The rearrangement joins TRBV5-1 to TRBJ2-3, with D perhaps TRBD2 (6 bases). The CDR3 consists of 15 residues. V lost 4 bases to trimming and J lost 0 bases, with 12 bases between them. Germline assignment: CDR1 SGHRS and CDR2 YFSETQ. The CDR3 DNA reads as TGCGCCAGCAGCCCGGAGGGCCTTAGCACAGATACGCAGTATTTT. This encodes CASSPEGLSTDTQYF.

Concerning this clone itself: Other DNA sequences of this sample code for an identical CDR3. The rearrangement uses TRBV5-1 and TRBJ2-7; 7 nucleotides agree with TRBD2. The V and J ends lost 5 bases and 2 bases, in that order; junction bases with no gene match: 7. The germline V gene has CDR1 SGHRS and CDR2 YFSETQ. The CDR3 is made up of 14 amino acids. The CDR3, as DNA: TGCGCCAGCAGTCCTGGCGGGAGTCCCTACGAGCAGTACTTC. This translates into CASSPGGSPYEQYF.

The chain employs TRBV3-1 (or the pseudogene TRBV3-2) and TRBJ1-1; D unresolved. Germline V gene data show CDR1 as LGHDT and CDR2 as YNNKEL (reference sequence). The V gene lost 5 bases and the J gene lost 4 bases, with 14 bases spanning the gap. This CDR3 is 14 amino acids long. The CDR3 sequence: CASSSPGGSTEAFF. For the CDR3, the DNA is TGTGCCAGCAGCTCCCCAGGAGGGTCCACTGAAGCTTTCTTT.

This clone was counted a few times. This chain's CDR3 is CASSLLTGGYGYTF. CDR3 DNA: TGTGCCAGCAGCCTCCTAACAGGGGGCTATGGCTACACCTTC. The V gene is TRBV7-2, the J gene TRBJ1-2; 8 bases align to TRBD1. V shed 5 bases and J 4 bases; nucleotides not matched to a gene: 6. The CDR3 has 14 amino acids. Germline lookup yields CDR1 SGHTA and CDR2 FQGNSA.

This clone appeared a few times. The chain recombines TRBV5-1 with TRBJ2-2; D is unresolved. The germline V and J ends were trimmed by 1 base and 6 bases, with 10 bases remaining between them. The CDR3 consists of 14 residues. Germline CDR1 SGHRS, CDR2 YFSETQ. In DNA form, the CDR3 reads TGCGCCAGCAGCTTGCGGTCGCCACCCGGGGAGCTGTTTTTT. This gives the protein CASSLRSPPGELFF.